This T cell receptor (beta chain) was captured by sequencing in a study of breast tumors, draining lymph nodes, adjacent tissues. Study outcomes and limitations: Data only fit, rather than demonstrated, lymph node origin of most tumor T cells. Tumor TCR diversity was below lymph nodes but above nontumor tissue. Most tumor T cells seemingly derive from lymph node, then expand in tumor.

From the multiplex PCR reads, TCRdb called clonotypes with MiXCR, one entry per CDR3 protein. The sample shows fewer than 200,000 distinct CDR3 sequences, approximately 30% of them seen only once. Samples came from axillary lymph nodes draining the breast cancer. This clonotype occurred a few times. The antigen is not known. One base away lies a much larger clone, so this may be a sequencing read error. The CDR3 end shows no conserved phenylalanine or tryptophan, and so a read error is likely. The CDR3 totals 14 residues. CDR1 and CDR2 (germline): SEHNR, FQNEAQ (reference sequence). Trimming cost V 1 base and J 7 bases, with 11 bases left between them.

Sequencing was performed on axillary lymph node tissue. The chain carries TRBV7-9 and TRBJ2-1, with D perhaps matching TRBD2 (5 bases). This sequence was found in a female donor with breast cancer. Some clones in this sample may be carry-over from other donors' samples. The CDR3 DNA sequence: TGTGCCAGCAGCTTAGGCGGACCGGGGAATGAGCAGTTCCTC. Protein product: CASSLGGPGNEQFL.